Listed below are T cell receptor beta chains from one sample, sequenced in a study of beta chain features in type 1 diabetes. Sequencing used immunoSEQ multiplex PCR; TCRdb keeps in-frame clones, though not all of them. The sample consists of about 150,000 clones, 11% of them appearing once. Sequences were obtained from central memory CD4+ T cells from blood. These TCRs come from a man aged 18 to 29 in good health. Both conserved end residues are part of each CDR3. Each record gives: CDR3 length, D gene, V gene, J gene, clone size, CDR3 DNA, CDR3 protein. A D gene is named only where the DNA matches it firmly. Where a row states a size, it is once, few, many or the class of an expanded clone; other rows omit it.

cdr3_length: 15
d_call: .
v_call: TRBV28
j_call: TRBJ2-1
clone_size: .
cdr3_nt: TGTGCCAGCTCCCCCCTCGCAGGGTGGGCGAATGAGCAGTTCTTC
cdr3_aa: CASSPLAGWANEQFF

cdr3_length: 15
d_call: TRBD1
v_call: TRBV7-2
j_call: TRBJ2-1
clone_size: .
cdr3_nt: TGTGCCAGCAGCACTGACAGGGGCTCCTACAATGAGCAGTTCTTC
cdr3_aa: CASSTDRGSYNEQFF

cdr3_length: 13
d_call: .
v_call: TRBV6-1
j_call: TRBJ2-3
clone_size: .
cdr3_nt: TGTGCCAGCAGTATGCGGGGCACAGATACGCAGTATTTT
cdr3_aa: CASSMRGTDTQYF

cdr3_length: 13
d_call: TRBD1
v_call: TRBV6-6
j_call: TRBJ1-2
clone_size: few
cdr3_nt: TGTGCCAGCAGCAAACCGACAGGGGATGGCTACACCTTC
cdr3_aa: CASSKPTGDGYTF

cdr3_length: 13
d_call: .
v_call: TRBV5-4
j_call: TRBJ2-5
clone_size: .
cdr3_nt: TGTGCCAGCAGCTATCAGGGGCGGGAGACCCAGTACTTC
cdr3_aa: CASSYQGRETQYF

cdr3_length: 15
d_call: TRBD2
v_call: TRBV5-1
j_call: TRBJ2-1
clone_size: .
cdr3_nt: TGCGCCAGCAGCTTTAGCGGGTTCTCCTACAATGAGCAGTTCTTC
cdr3_aa: CASSFSGFSYNEQFF

cdr3_length: 12
d_call: .
v_call: TRBV30
j_call: TRBJ2-7
clone_size: few
cdr3_nt: TGTGCCTGGAGTGTACAGAGGAACGAGCAGTACTTC
cdr3_aa: CAWSVQRNEQYF

cdr3_length: 17
d_call: TRBD1
v_call: TRBV4-3
j_call: TRBJ2-1
clone_size: many
cdr3_nt: TGCGCCAGCAGCCAAGATCAAGGCGGGACAGGGGGCCGAGAGCAGTTCTTC
cdr3_aa: CASSQDQGGTGGREQFF

cdr3_length: 11
d_call: .
v_call: TRBV20-1
j_call: TRBJ1-1
clone_size: few
cdr3_nt: TGCAGTGCTAGGATGGGCACTGAAGCTTTCTTT
cdr3_aa: CSARMGTEAFF

cdr3_length: 14
d_call: TRBD1
v_call: TRBV14
j_call: TRBJ1-2
clone_size: few
cdr3_nt: TGTGCCAGCAGCCCCCACAGGGGCCACTATGGCTACACCTTC
cdr3_aa: CASSPHRGHYGYTF

cdr3_length: 15
d_call: .
v_call: TRBV7-9
j_call: TRBJ1-6
clone_size: few
cdr3_nt: TGTGCCAGCAGCTCCTCCCCAGGTTTGGTATCACCCCTCCACTTT
cdr3_aa: CASSSSPGLVSPLHF

cdr3_length: 13
d_call: .
v_call: TRBV5-5
j_call: TRBJ1-1
clone_size: few
cdr3_nt: TGTGCCAGCAGCCCTGCCAAAGGGACTGAAGCTTTCTTT
cdr3_aa: CASSPAKGTEAFF

cdr3_length: 18
d_call: TRBD1
v_call: TRBV10-3
j_call: TRBJ2-5
clone_size: .
cdr3_nt: TGTGCCATCAGTGACACCTCAGGGGGACAGGGTGCCCAAGAGACCCAGTACTTC
cdr3_aa: CAISDTSGGQGAQETQYF

cdr3_length: 15
d_call: .
v_call: TRBV6-4
j_call: TRBJ2-3
clone_size: many
cdr3_nt: TGTGCCAGCAGTCTGGAAACCTCAAGGGCAGATACGCAGTATTTT
cdr3_aa: CASSLETSRADTQYF

cdr3_length: 13
d_call: .
v_call: TRBV5-1
j_call: TRBJ2-5
clone_size: many
cdr3_nt: TGCGCCAGCAGCCGCGAGGGGTTAGAGACCCAGTACTTC
cdr3_aa: CASSREGLETQYF

cdr3_length: 13
d_call: .
v_call: TRBV28
j_call: TRBJ2-3
clone_size: few
cdr3_nt: TGTGCCAGCAGTCGCCGTCCCACAGATACGCAGTATTTT
cdr3_aa: CASSRRPTDTQYF

cdr3_length: 15
d_call: TRBD1
v_call: TRBV29-1
j_call: TRBJ2-7
clone_size: few
cdr3_nt: TGCAGCGTTGTACCCGGGACAGGGCGATTCTACGAGCAGTACTTC
cdr3_aa: CSVVPGTGRFYEQYF